The rows below give T cell receptor beta chains drawn from one sample of a study of post-analysis software for immune sequencing data. TCRdb re-derived calls from the PCR reads in MiXCR, one entry per CDR3 protein. This table holds 750,000 to 950,000 distinct CDR3 sequences, about 50% found once. The specimen was blood. The receptors come from a girl between 5 and 17 years old with multiple sclerosis. Both conserved end residues are part of each CDR3.

TRBV5-1,TRBJ1-2,CASSPRDSTPSYGYTF
TRBV20-1,TRBJ2-1,CSAFLAGVSANEQFF
TRBV7-6,.,CASSIGQGTYEQYF
TRBV6-1,TRBJ2-3,CASSESHGTYTDTQYF
TRBV20-1,TRBJ2-3,CSARERAHSSTDTQYF
TRBV21-1,.,CASSKLGSDKTYEQYF
TRBV12-3/TRBV12-4,TRBJ2-5,CASSLAGGKETQYF
TRBV6-6,.,CASRGSDYEQYF
TRBV12-3/TRBV12-4,TRBJ2-4,CASSFPFSGIAKNIQYF
TRBV5-1,TRBJ2-4,CASRTSGSYKNIQYF
TRBV29-1,TRBJ1-5,CSVGEESNQPQHF
TRBV20-1,TRBJ2-3,CSLFPGTSSTDTQYF
TRBV7-9,TRBJ2-1,CARSPPGLAGVHNEQFF
TRBV12-3/TRBV12-4,TRBJ2-4,CASTSNGVAKNIQYF
TRBV12-3/TRBV12-4,TRBJ2-7,CASSFGRGAPYEQYF
TRBV20-1,TRBJ1-2,CSASPGRRSYGYTF
TRBV20-1,TRBJ2-4,CSTTDPRGKNIQYF
TRBV10-3,TRBJ1-1,CAISEDRGNTEAFF
TRBV2,TRBJ2-6,CASSEALGRTGANVLTF
TRBV20-1,TRBJ2-3,CSARDPRTDRTDTQYF
TRBV15,TRBJ2-7,CATSRDLGGRTYEQYF
TRBV7-9,TRBJ2-4,CASSLVTQYQNIQYF
TRBV5-1,TRBJ2-1,CASSLQGSPVRNEQFF
TRBV9,TRBJ2-3,CASSVSLSTGGLVDTQYF
TRBV29-1,TRBJ2-1,CSVELLQSSYNEQFF
TRBV7-6,TRBJ2-5,CASSGIIGSGVKTQYF
TRBV7-3,TRBJ2-3,CASSFGPTDTQYF
TRBV7-6,TRBJ2-1,CASSLALMRVRDEQFF
TRBV7-9,.,CASSLDGSMRSEQYF
TRBV20-1,TRBJ2-7,CSASEPYGETYEQYF
TRBV20-1,TRBJ2-5,CSARGQGFQETQYF
TRBV12-3/TRBV12-4,TRBJ1-5,CASSRSSTGTGGRSNQPQHF
TRBV10-3,TRBJ1-2,CAISRQGMGGGYTF
TRBV2,TRBJ2-3,CARGTGTPNTDTQYF
TRBV7-2,TRBJ2-1,CASSRYGRGPSSYNEQFF
TRBV12-3/TRBV12-4,TRBJ2-1,CASSLGGVVNEQFF
TRBV7-2,TRBJ1-2,CASSFWGRGASDGYTF
TRBV18,TRBJ2-7,CASSPGISGGAYEQYF
TRBV27,TRBJ1-6,CASSFGQGESPLHF
TRBV5-1,TRBJ2-7,CASSLEDRPWYF
TRBV29-1,TRBJ2-1,CSVEGLAGNNEQFF
TRBV3-1,TRBJ2-1,CASSHSGLVGQFF
TRBV7-9,TRBJ2-3,CASSWGQGTVTDTQYF
TRBV7-9,TRBJ2-1,CASSFGQGISLREQFF
TRBV3-1,TRBJ2-1,CASSYDSARNEQFF
TRBV2,TRBJ2-5,CASTRTGIGQETQYF
TRBV6-5,TRBJ1-2,CASSYGPGRYGYTF
TRBV7-3,TRBJ2-7,CASSLRPGKERSYEQYF
TRBV5-1,TRBJ2-7,CASSLTVGGGSYEQYF